This TCR beta chain comes out of a study of CD8 T cells in Susac syndrome. Sequencing targeted TCR beta in blood CD8+ and CD4+ T cells. It was treatment-naive patients with stable or active relapsing-remitting disease who made up the multiple sclerosis controls. Negative isolation was used for CD8+ and CD4+ T cells, and FACS enrichment was applied to TEMRA cells. Random hexamers were used to reverse transcribe an amount of about 0.45 to 1 ug RNA. A multiplex approach, immunoSEQ multiplex PCR, amplified TCR beta CDR3 across 54 Vbeta and 13 Jbeta. In TCRdb, the immunoSEQ multiplex PCR reads were re-called with MiXCR into one record per CDR3 protein. The sample lists 200,000 or so distinct CDR3 sequences, about 96% occurring once. The clonotype was recovered from a human donor with multiple sclerosis. The sample was CD4+ T cells from PBMCs.

The CDR3 DNA reads TGCGCCAGCAGCTTGGAACCCGCGGGGGACCAAGAGACCCAGTACTTC. This sequence encodes CASSLEPAGDQETQYF. J is TRBJ2-5 and V is TRBV5-1; TRBD2 aligns across 7 bases. Germline lookup yields CDR1 SGHRS and CDR2 YFSETQ. There are 16 residues in the CDR3. The trim removed 0 bases at V and 0 bases at J, leaving 5 bases unmatched. Complete variable domain (other parts from reference TRBV5-1 and TRBJ2-5): KAGVTQTPRYLIKTRGQQVTLSCSPISGHRSVSWYQQTPGQGLQFLFEYFSETQRNKGNFPGRFSGRQFSNSRSEMNVSTLELGDSALYLCASSLEPAGDQETQYFGPGTRLLVL.